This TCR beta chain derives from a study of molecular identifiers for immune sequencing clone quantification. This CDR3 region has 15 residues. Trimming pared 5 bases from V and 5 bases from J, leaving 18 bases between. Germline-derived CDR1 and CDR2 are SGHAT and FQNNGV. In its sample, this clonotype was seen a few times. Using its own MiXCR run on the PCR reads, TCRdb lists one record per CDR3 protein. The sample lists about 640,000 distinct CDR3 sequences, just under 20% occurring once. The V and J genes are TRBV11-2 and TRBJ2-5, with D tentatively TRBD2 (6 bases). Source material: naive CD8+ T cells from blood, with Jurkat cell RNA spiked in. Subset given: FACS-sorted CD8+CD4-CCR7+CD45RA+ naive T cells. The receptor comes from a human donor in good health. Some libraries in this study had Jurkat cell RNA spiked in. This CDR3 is CASSSVETSDETQYF. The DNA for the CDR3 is TGTGCCAGCAGCAGCGTTGAGACTAGTGACGAGACCCAGTACTTC.